The sequence of this TCR beta chain was determined in a study of technical replicates of blood from a handful of donors. Sequencing was performed with immunoSEQ multiplex PCR; in TCRdb, only in-frame clones are kept and a portion is missing. Here the sample spans roughly 72,000 clones, just under 95% being singletons. CDR3 length: 15 amino acids. Germline assignment: CDR1 SGHAT and CDR2 FQNNGV. V dropped 3 bases and J dropped 2; count of bases not matched to a gene: 4. V is TRBV11-2 and J is TRBJ1-3, with 7 positions matching TRBD1. The sample was T cells isolated from PBMCs. The clonotype was recovered from a human donor in good health. DNA of the CDR3: TGTGCCAGCAGCTTTCAAGACAGGGCTGGAAACACCATATATTTT. Protein product: CASSFQDRAGNTIYF.